These 30 T cell receptor beta chains came from one sample sequenced in a study of human T cells and chemical hapten exposure. MiXCR, run by TCRdb on the RACE reads, gives a single entry per CDR3 protein. The repertoire holds about 70,000 distinct CDR3 sequences, with 8.5% to 9% as singletons. Time point given: patch test 2, 6 weeks after DPC sensitization. The treatment here: therapeutic diphenylcyclopropenone sensitization with weekly scalp DPC. Sequences were derived from whole blood, sampled in connection with sensitization to the hapten diphenylcyclopropenone (DPC). These receptors were taken from a woman aged 45-59 years with alopecia areata. Some clones in this sample may be carry-over from other donors' samples.

This clonotype was seen at least ten times. The chain is built from TRBV7-9 and TRBJ1-4; TRBD1 matches 8 bases. The CDR3 is 17 amino acids. The trim removed 2 bases at V and 8 bases at J, leaving 13 bases unmatched. Germline V lookup: CDR1 SEHNR, CDR2 FQNEAQ (reference sequence). CDR3 residues: CASSLTDRQGRREKLFF. DNA of the CDR3: TGTGCCAGCAGCTTAACCGACCGACAGGGGCGACGAGAAAAACTGTTTTTT.

This clonotype was detected ten times or more. The chain couples TRBV28 to TRBJ2-7; unclear D gene. V shed 1 base and J shed 2 bases, with 9 bases lying between them. The germline V gene encodes CDR1 MDHEN and CDR2 SYDVKM. The CDR3 extends over 14 amino acids. In DNA, the CDR3 is TGTGCCAGCAGTTTATATCTAACCCCCTACGAGCAGTACTTC. It translates to CASSLYLTPYEQYF.

This clonotype was seen at least ten times. CDR3 protein: CASSWDRDTEAFF. CDR3 coding DNA: TGCGCCAGCAGCTGGGACAGGGACACTGAAGCTTTCTTT. The chain links TRBV5-1 to TRBJ1-1; 9 nucleotides agree with TRBD1. V dropped 3 bases and J dropped 3; count of bases not matched to a gene: 0. The germline gives CDR1 SGHRS, CDR2 YFSETQ. The CDR3 spans 13 residues.

This clonotype has a count of ten or more. The V and J genes are TRBV18 and TRBJ1-2; the D gene is possibly TRBD1 (5 bases). Between the trimmed V and J ends, which lost 0 bases and 8 bases, there was a span of 22 bases. The CDR3 consists of 17 residues. Germline assignment: CDR1 KGHSH and CDR2 LQKENI. The CDR3 sequence: CASSPPNTGQEFGGYTF. DNA of the CDR3: TGTGCCAGCTCACCACCGAATACCGGACAAGAGTTTGGAGGCTACACCTTC.

This chain links TRBV12-3 or TRBV12-4 with TRBJ2-1; tentatively, D is TRBD1 or TRBD2 (5 bases each). The CDR3 loop spans 16 amino acids. V lost 3 bases and J lost 0, with 12 bases in between. CDR3 sequence reads: CASSLGEGNSYNEQFF. The CDR3 DNA sequence: TGTGCCAGCAGTTTGGGCGAGGGGAACTCCTACAATGAGCAGTTCTTC.

This clonotype was seen ten or more times. The V and J genes are TRBV20-1 and TRBJ1-4; the D gene is possibly TRBD1 (6 bases). The CDR3 covers 14 residues. Germline-derived CDR1 and CDR2 are DFQATT and SNEGSKA (reference sequence). Trimming took off 6 bases at V and 0 bases at J, with 11 bases between the two ends. CDR3 amino acids: CSAAEGATNEKLFF. The CDR3 DNA reads TGCAGTGCCGCCGAGGGGGCAACTAATGAAAAACTGTTTTTT.

This clonotype has ten or more counts. The chain uses TRBV29-1 and TRBJ2-3; TRBD2 matches 15 bases. J lost 2 bases, V lost 7 bases, and 13 bases had no gene match. This CDR3 has 18 residues. Germline V CDR1 and CDR2: SQVTM, ANQGSEA. The CDR3 sequence: CSAPGLAGGSIPTDTQYF. CDR3 DNA: TGCAGCGCTCCGGGACTAGCGGGGGGCTCGATCCCCACAGATACGCAGTATTTT.

This clonotype came up a few times. V and J are TRBV3-1 and TRBJ2-5; TRBD2 matches at 11 bases. Germline V CDR1 and CDR2: LGHDT, YNNKEL (reference sequence). V shed 5 bases, J shed 5 bases, and the junction held 10 bases outside the gene matches. The CDR3 is 16 amino acids. CDR3 sequence reads: CASSSYSGGASETQYF. CDR3 nucleotides: TGTGCCAGCAGCTCTTATAGCGGGGGGGCCTCCGAGACCCAGTACTTC.

This clonotype was picked up a small number of times. The chain has TRBV9 and TRBJ2-2; 10 bases are shared with TRBD2. V was clipped by 0 bases and J by 0 bases; unmatched bases: 5. The CDR3 is made up of 18 amino acids. Germline V CDR1 and CDR2: SGDLS, YYNGEE. The CDR3 sequence: CASSVDNSGGPNTGELFF. The CDR3 coding sequence is TGTGCCAGCAGCGTAGATAATAGCGGGGGGCCGAACACCGGGGAGCTGTTTTTT.

The chain employs TRBV7-9 and TRBJ2-7, with TRBD2 matching over 7 bases. This CDR3 comprises 12 residues. V shed 0 bases, J shed 11 bases, and the junction held 4 bases outside the gene matches. CDR1 SEHNR and CDR2 FQNEAQ come from the germline V gene (reference sequence). The DNA for the CDR3 is TGTGCCAGCAGCTTAGCGGGAGGGGAGAAGTACTTC. Its protein product is CASSLAGGEKYF.

A few counts support this clonotype. The chain uses TRBV29-1 and TRBJ2-5, with 9 bases aligning to TRBD1. The CDR3 runs to 12 residues. Germline lookup yields CDR1 SQVTM and CDR2 ANQGSEA. Trimming removed 6 bases from V and 4 bases from J; junction bases left unmatched: 3. CDR3 nucleotide sequence: TGCAGCGTCCTGGACAGGGGAGAGACCCAGTACTTC. It is translated as CSVLDRGETQYF.

This chain uses TRBV4-1 with TRBJ2-7; the match to TRBD1 covers 7 bases. Trimming removed 4 bases from V and 2 bases from J; junction bases left unmatched: 8. The germline gives CDR1 MGHRA, CDR2 YSYEKL. The CDR3 is made up of 15 amino acids. DNA for the CDR3: TGCGCCAGCAGCCGAGGGACAGACGTTACCTACGAGCAGTACTTC. Translated, it gives CASSRGTDVTYEQYF.

J is TRBJ1-2 and V is TRBV6-2 or TRBV6-3, with a tentative D call TRBD1 (5 bases). V lost 4 bases and J lost 2, with 17 bases in between. This CDR3 has 16 residues. Germline V gene lookup returns CDR1 MNHEY and CDR2 SVGEGT. The CDR3 loop reads CASSSDGTSPNYGYTF. CDR3 DNA: TGTGCCAGCAGTTCCGACGGGACGAGTCCAAACTATGGCTACACCTTC.

The chain joins TRBV12-3 or TRBV12-4 to TRBJ1-5; 11 nucleotides line up with TRBD1. The CDR3 covers 15 residues. Trimming removed 5 bases from V and 6 bases from J; junction bases left unmatched: 6. The CDR3 DNA reads as TGTGCCAGCAGTCGGACAGGGGGCGTGGTTCAGCCCCAGCATTTT. Translated: CASSRTGGVVQPQHF.

The V gene is TRBV15, the J gene TRBJ2-5, with a weak D call TRBD2 (6 bases). The CDR3 is made up of 16 amino acids. Germline-derived CDR1 and CDR2 are LNHNV and YYDKDF (reference sequence). Between the trimmed V and J ends, which lost 3 bases and 2 bases, there was a span of 16 bases. In DNA form, the CDR3 reads TGTGCCACCAGCAGGGAGGGTTTGACCAGTCAAGAGACCCAGTACTTC. It yields the protein CATSREGLTSQETQYF.

The V and J genes are TRBV4-1 and TRBJ1-2; D possibly corresponds to TRBD1 (6 bases). V was cut by 6 bases and J by 0 bases, with 17 bases left in between. CDR1 and CDR2 (germline): MGHRA, YSYEKL. The CDR3 extends over 16 amino acids. For the CDR3, the DNA is TGCGCCAGCAGGCACGATGGGGGGCCAGCTAACTATGGCTACACCTTC. This gives the protein CASRHDGGPANYGYTF.

J is TRBJ2-3 and V is TRBV29-1; TRBD1 might be the D (5 bases). V was clipped by 4 bases and J by 0 bases, with 11 bases between them. CDR3 length equals 14 residues. CDR1 is SQVTM and CDR2 is ANQGSEA in the germline V gene. DNA of the CDR3: TGCAGCGTTGGTTTGGGGCATAGCACAGATACGCAGTATTTT. As protein: CSVGLGHSTDTQYF.

The genes are TRBV11-2 and TRBJ2-7; D might be TRBD2 (6 bases). From germline, CDR1 is SGHAT and CDR2 FQNNGV. The length of the CDR3 is 13 residues. V lost 1 base and J 6 bases, leaving 10 bases between the germline ends. This chain's CDR3 is CASSLATGSEQYF. The CDR3 DNA reads as TGTGCCAGCAGCTTAGCCACCGGGAGCGAGCAGTACTTC.

This clonotype was seen a handful of times. This sequence joins TRBV5-1 and TRBJ2-3, with D possibly being TRBD1 (6 bases). Germline V CDR1 and CDR2: SGHRS, YFSETQ. This CDR3 region has 15 residues. Trimming shortened V by 2 bases and J by 3 bases, and 13 bases separated the two germline ends. The CDR3 bases are TGCGCCAGCAGCTTCACAGGGAAGCTTACAGATACGCAGTATTTT. Encoded protein: CASSFTGKLTDTQYF.

The V and J genes are TRBV20-1 and TRBJ2-3; D perhaps matches TRBD2 (5 bases). V was cut by 4 bases and J by 1 base, with 15 bases left in between. This CDR3 has 15 amino acids. The V gene's germline CDR1 is DFQATT and CDR2 SNEGSKA (reference sequence). The CDR3 bases are TGCAGTGCTAACGACCTTCGGACTGGCACAGATACGCAGTATTTT. Amino acids: CSANDLRTGTDTQYF.

Only a few counts were recorded for this clonotype. The genes are TRBV5-1 and TRBJ2-7; D is uncertain. This CDR3 spans 12 amino acids. V lost 3 bases, J lost 3 bases, and 7 bases lay in between. Germline V gives CDR1 SGHRS, CDR2 YFSETQ. CDR3 DNA sequence: TGCGCCAGCAGCTCGGACCACTACGAGCAGTACTTC. Translation: CASSSDHYEQYF.

The rearrangement joins TRBV6-2 or TRBV6-3 to TRBJ2-3, with 8 bases that match TRBD1. The CDR3 runs to 14 residues. With 6 bases clipped from V and 6 bases from J, the junction kept 8 bases outside the gene matches. The germline V gene encodes CDR1 MNHEY and CDR2 SVGEGT. CDR3 residues: CASRAADRADTQYF. The CDR3 region has the DNA TGTGCCAGCAGAGCGGCGGACAGGGCGGATACGCAGTATTTT.

This clonotype was counted only a few times. The chain is built from TRBV10-2 and TRBJ2-3, with 14 bases matching TRBD2. The CDR3 has 17 residues. Per the germline V gene, CDR1 is WSHSY and CDR2 is SAAADI. V trimming: 0 bases; J trimming: 4 bases; junction bases outside the gene matches: 3. In nucleotides, the CDR3 is TGCGCCAGCAGTGAGTCAAGGGGACTAGCGGGAGCAGATACGCAGTATTTT. Translated, it gives CASSESRGLAGADTQYF.

This clonotype was found a few times. This chain joins TRBV2 and TRBJ1-1; D unclear. V gave up 3 bases and J gave up 5 bases, with 10 bases separating them. CDR3 size: 13 residues. CDR1 is SNHLY, CDR2 FYNNEI, per germline. CDR3 region: CASSESPVTEAFF. Here the CDR3 DNA reads TGTGCCAGCAGTGAGAGTCCGGTGACTGAAGCTTTCTTT.

This clonotype was detected ten times or more. This chain connects TRBV28 to TRBJ2-5; 7 bases are shared with TRBD2. J lost 4 bases, V lost 2 bases, and 7 bases had no gene match. Per germline, CDR1 MDHEN and CDR2 SYDVKM. The CDR3 runs to 15 residues. The CDR3 DNA reads as TGTGCCAGCAGTTTAAGGCTGTCGGGGGGAGAGACCCAGTACTTC. Its translation is CASSLRLSGGETQYF.

This clonotype has just a few counts. The rearrangement joins TRBV28 to TRBJ2-5; 9 nucleotides agree with TRBD1. J gave up 5 bases and V 6 bases, and 10 bases lay outside the gene matches. Germline V gene data show CDR1 as MDHEN and CDR2 as SYDVKM. This CDR3 is built from 15 residues. This CDR3 is CASRPGQGPHETQYF. DNA of the CDR3: TGTGCCAGCAGGCCCGGACAGGGGCCCCATGAGACCCAGTACTTC.

This chain uses TRBV9 with TRBJ2-4; D perhaps matches TRBD2 (5 bases). The germline CDR1 and CDR2 sequences are SGDLS and YYNGEE. V lost 0 bases and J 5 bases, leaving 12 bases between the germline ends. The CDR3 extends over 15 amino acids. The CDR3 loop is CASSVAPGSENIQYF. In DNA form, the CDR3 reads TGTGCCAGCAGCGTAGCGCCGGGGTCGGAAAACATTCAGTACTTC.

A few counts support this clonotype. The chain uses TRBV6-1 and TRBJ1-2; no reliable D call. The V gene's germline CDR1 is MNHNS and CDR2 SASEGT. This CDR3 is 14 amino acids long. V shed 4 bases and J shed 4 bases, with 13 bases lying between them. CDR3 in amino acids: CASSGTRTGYGYTF. The CDR3 DNA sequence: TGTGCCAGCAGTGGGACCCGGACGGGCTATGGCTACACCTTC.

The chain links TRBV4-1 to TRBJ1-1; D is undetermined. V was pared by 0 bases and J by 3 bases, with 11 bases between. The CDR3 has 15 residues. Germline V gene sequence: CDR1 MGHRA, CDR2 YSYEKL. The CDR3 protein is CASSQDLGSYTEAFF. CDR3 sequence (DNA): TGCGCCAGCAGCCAAGATTTAGGGTCCTACACTGAAGCTTTCTTT.

The genes are TRBV20-1 and TRBJ2-7; D gene ambiguous. From germline, CDR1 is DFQATT and CDR2 SNEGSKA (reference sequence). The V end was cut by 0 bases, the J end by 6 bases, with 12 bases between. The CDR3 is 13 amino acids. The DNA for the CDR3 is TGCAGTGCTAGAGATGGGTTGCAAGGCGAGCAGTACTTC. Translated: CSARDGLQGEQYF.